This T cell receptor beta chain was recorded in a study of blood T cell repertoires in COVID-19. About the study: In each case, the material was cDNA or gDNA derived from T cells, B-cell-depleted T cells, or PBMCs.

Authors' processing steps: Scientists estimated how many nucleated cells there were by amplifying reference gene primers. Using immunoSEQ multiplex PCR, the repertoire was profiled, and TCRdb retains in-frame clones only, with some absent. Clone size and V and J calls were adopted from that table, with D and trimming inferred from the DNA. In the table there are more than 250,000 clones, 70% to 90% of which are singletons. V lost 6 bases and J lost 5; bases outside the gene matches: 27. The CDR3 is 20 amino acids. Germline V gene data show CDR1 as SGHNT and CDR2 as YYREEE (reference sequence). Material: peripheral blood. This receptor was taken from a man aged 50-59 years with active or convalescent COVID-19. The chain employs TRBV5-4 and TRBJ1-2, with TRBD1 matching 8 bases. The CDR3 coding sequence is TGTGCCAGCATCGTAAATACCGGCGGAGACAGGGGCCACCCAAGGTATGGCTACACCTTC. As protein: CASIVNTGGDRGHPRYGYTF.